These T cell receptor beta chains were read from a single sample in a study of response to subunit inactivated influenza vaccine. TCRdb itself ran the RT-PCR reads through MiXCR, one entry per CDR3 protein. The sample has roughly 520,000 distinct CDR3 sequences; about 25% are singletons. The sample in question was CD4+ T cells sorted from PBMCs, obtained around 5 days after vaccination. These TCRs come from a man aged 50-60 years who received an inactivated influenza vaccine. Both conserved end residues are part of each CDR3. Each record gives: J gene, V gene, CDR3 protein.

>TRBJ2-1|TRBV12-5
CASGQTSGSYNEQFF
>TRBJ1-5|TRBV20-1
CSASDGSRGSSNQPQHF
>TRBJ1-1|TRBV3-1
CASSLETGTGGTEAFF
>TRBJ2-7|TRBV6-4
CASSDSIWDPYEQYF
>TRBJ2-5|TRBV12-3/TRBV12-4
CASSIWTGMETQYF
>TRBJ2-5|TRBV20-1
CSASGYQETQYF
>TRBJ2-4|TRBV7-9
CASSLHSSIAKNIQYF
>TRBJ2-1|TRBV3-1
CASSYRSEIFNEQFF
>TRBJ1-2|TRBV6-5
CASSYSQGWGYTF
>TRBJ1-5|TRBV7-8
CASSLVAGGPGQPQHF
>TRBJ2-5|TRBV5-1
CASTPGRGETQYF
>TRBJ2-5|TRBV12-3/TRBV12-4
CASTKAGGPGETQYF
>TRBJ2-3|TRBV5-1
CASSLGPLGAGTDTQYF
>TRBJ2-5|TRBV7-2
CASSLSVLEETQYF
>TRBJ2-5|TRBV20-1
CSARAGGSLETQYF
>TRBJ2-1|TRBV28
CASSGGWGTSSNEQFF
>TRBJ1-5|TRBV20-1
CSVQPRSNQPQHF
>TRBJ1-2|TRBV7-9
CASSVGTGQAGRGYTF
>TRBJ2-1|TRBV6-1
CASSRTSGSFNEQFF
>TRBJ2-5|TRBV29-1
CSVVGLGQKYQETQYF
>TRBJ2-1|TRBV5-1
CASSETSGSYDEQFF
>TRBJ2-5|TRBV7-2
CASSPQGDMVETQYF
>TRBJ2-7|TRBV28
CASSSIAGESYEQYF
>TRBJ2-7|TRBV5-1
CASSERTSGTPWGEQYF
>TRBJ2-7|TRBV3-1
CASSQDKARGEQYF
>TRBJ1-5|TRBV6-1
CASRARTKNQPQHF
>TRBJ2-7|TRBV5-6
CASSLVWQGPSYEQYF
>TRBJ1-5|TRBV20-1
CSATRGGSNQPQHF
>TRBJ2-7|TRBV12-3/TRBV12-4
CASSRGGTGTLF
>TRBJ1-1|TRBV6-2/TRBV6-3
CASRSGQGIAEAFF
>TRBJ2-1|TRBV6-2/TRBV6-3
CASSGNLGNRGNYNEQFF
>TRBJ1-5|TRBV5-1
CASSPYVNQPQHF
>TRBJ1-4|TRBV15
CATSRAATNEKLFF
>TRBJ2-5|TRBV9
CASSVEQAGTQYF
>TRBJ1-5|TRBV7-8
CASSLGPQLGIQPQHF
>TRBJ2-2|TRBV10-3
CAIRGIGELFF
>TRBJ2-3|TRBV20-1
CSARAPLGGTDTQYF
>TRBJ2-1|TRBV4-3
CASSQQGDTYNEQFF
>TRBJ2-3|TRBV20-1
CSARDIRASGRSTDTQYF
>TRBJ2-5|TRBV3-1
CASSQVKVGAPYQETQYF
>TRBJ2-5|TRBV20-1
CSAGRQVQETQYF
>TRBJ2-7|TRBV10-3
CAISEYASGRSYEQYF
>TRBJ2-1|TRBV5-1
CASSLETAYNEQFF
>TRBJ1-2|TRBV6-1
CASSEAAVWNYGYTF
>TRBJ1-1|TRBV20-1
CSARPSNAPGEAFF
>TRBJ1-6|TRBV3-1
CASSPWEEAVNSPLHF
>TRBJ2-1|TRBV5-1
CASSWGLADFENEQFF
>TRBJ2-5|TRBV5-1
CASSLETTQETQYF
>TRBJ2-2|TRBV20-1
CSASEVPGELFF
>TRBJ2-2|TRBV6-2/TRBV6-3
CASRPAGAAGELFF
>TRBJ2-7|TRBV6-2/TRBV6-3
CASKDRPYEQYF
>TRBJ2-7|TRBV20-1
CSARDPDRAYEQYF
>TRBJ1-4|TRBV20-1
CSARGLNEKLFF
>TRBJ2-4|TRBV20-1
CSASRGAQNIQYF
>TRBJ1-1|TRBV3-1
CASSPEVGGRAFF